Included here is one TCR beta chain sequence, with context. As for time point: newly diagnosed GD, antithyroid drugs for less than 3 months. Isolated PBMC RNA provided the starting material for the TCR library. These data belong to a study of regulatory T cells in long-lasting Graves disease. Germline lookup yields CDR1 MNHNS and CDR2 SASEGT. CDR3 size: 16 residues. Trimming shortened V by 6 bases and J by 1 base, and 18 bases separated the two germline ends. According to the study, TCR beta libraries were built with iRepertoire HTBI primers and CDR3-region Arm-PCR. One entry per CDR3 protein, called by TCRdb with MiXCR from the multiplex PCR reads. Altogether some 400,000 distinct CDR3 sequences are present, about 16% being singletons, with the ten largest covering around 15%. The same data also went into a second study, on T cells in Graves' hyperthyroidism and ophthalmopathy.

The material was peripheral blood mononuclear cells (PBMCs), obtained at new diagnosis, from a patient treated with antithyroid drugs. The chain joins TRBV6-1 to TRBJ1-1; maybe TRBD1 (6 bases). This receptor was obtained from a woman in her twenties or thirties with Graves disease. The DNA for the CDR3 is TGTGCCAGCAGGACCCTCCGGGGGGGCCGGAACACTGAAGCTTTCTTT. Its translation: CASRTLRGGRNTEAFF.